Given below is one TCR beta chain in context. Its antigen is currently unknown. The sample comes from a study of monozygotic twins with inflammatory bowel disease. Germline V lookup: CDR1 KGHDR, CDR2 SFDVKD. This CDR3 is built from 15 residues. TCR libraries each used 3500 ng of total RNA. TCRdb reprocessed the 5' RACE reads, keeping one entry per CDR3 protein, no DNA. Its clone listing holds over 110,000 distinct CDR3 sequences. Study conclusions and caveats: Fewer shared clonotypes with others were found in IBD patients than in healthy twins, especially with disease activity. The authors found no support for a single strong IBD-associated signal or clonotype.

The material sequenced was blood. The chain couples TRBV24-1 to TRBJ1-2; TCRdb calls TRBD1, which cannot be checked without DNA. The TCR was taken from a human donor with ulcerative colitis or Crohn's disease, or a healthy co-twin of an affected twin (not recorded which). This CDR3 reads CATSKEQGLLEGYTF.